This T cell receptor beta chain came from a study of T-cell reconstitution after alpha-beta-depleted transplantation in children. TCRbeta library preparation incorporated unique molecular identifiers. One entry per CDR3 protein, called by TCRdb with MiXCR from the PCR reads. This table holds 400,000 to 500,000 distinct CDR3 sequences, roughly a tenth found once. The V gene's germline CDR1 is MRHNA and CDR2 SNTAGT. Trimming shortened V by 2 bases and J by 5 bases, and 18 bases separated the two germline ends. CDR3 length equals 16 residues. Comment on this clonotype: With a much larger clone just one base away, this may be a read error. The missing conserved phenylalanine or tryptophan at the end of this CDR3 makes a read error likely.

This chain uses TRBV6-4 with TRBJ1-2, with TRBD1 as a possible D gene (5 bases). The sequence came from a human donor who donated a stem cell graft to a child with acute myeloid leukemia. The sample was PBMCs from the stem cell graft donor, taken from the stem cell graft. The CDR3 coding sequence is TGTGCCAGCAGTGACACCCAAGGCGACAGTAAATATGGCTACACCTTG. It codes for CASSDTQGDSKYGYTL.